Listed here are 5 T cell receptor beta chains from one sample, sequenced in a study of technical replicates of blood from a few donors. TCRdb's table, derived via immunoSEQ multiplex PCR, lists solely in-frame clones and lacks some. The top ten hold around 0.4% of the sample, which has 75,000 to 95,000 clones, about 96% seen once. Input material: T cells isolated from PBMCs. The origin of the receptors is a human donor in good health.

This clone came up once. The CDR3 sequence: CASSSLAGNNEQFF. The DNA for the CDR3 is TGTGCCAGCAGTTCGTTAGCGGGAAACAATGAGCAGTTCTTC. V and J are TRBV27 and TRBJ2-1, with 8 bases fitting TRBD2. Germline CDR1 and CDR2: MNHEY and SMNVEV (reference sequence). The length of the CDR3 is 14 residues. Unmatched junction bases numbered 4, after V lost 4 bases and J lost 5 bases.

This chain links TRBV6-5 with TRBJ2-7, with 8 bases that match TRBD2. V dropped 7 bases and J dropped 5; count of bases not matched to a gene: 7. CDR3 length: 13 residues. Germline V gene lookup returns CDR1 MNHEY and CDR2 SVGAGI. The CDR3 coding sequence is TGTGCCAGCACCGCGGGGGGAGTCAACGAGCAGTACTTC. This gives the protein CASTAGGVNEQYF.

The chain combines TRBV28 with TRBJ2-7; 7 bases line up with TRBD2. Germline values: CDR1 MDHEN, CDR2 SYDVKM. The V gene end was trimmed by 5 bases and the J gene end by 2 bases; junction bases not matched to a gene: 9. The CDR3 runs to 15 residues. CDR3 in amino acids: CASSPGTNTPYEQYF. The DNA of the CDR3 is TGTGCCAGCAGTCCTGGGACTAATACCCCCTACGAGCAGTACTTC.

Points on this clone: At one end, the junction sequence differs from germline, possibly due to a read error. This chain uses TRBV19 with TRBJ2-5, with D maybe TRBD2 (7 bases). The germline CDR1 and CDR2 sequences are LNHDA and SQIVND (reference sequence). This CDR3 has 13 residues. CDR3 sequence reads: CASSITGGGVTHF. CDR3 sequence (DNA): TGTGCCAGTAGTATAACGGGGGGCGGGGTGACCCACTTC.

The chain links TRBV9 to TRBJ2-5, with TRBD2 identical over 8 bases. This CDR3 has 15 amino acids. Germline trimming cut 4 bases from V and 4 bases from J; bases unmatched to any gene: 9. CDR1 is SGDLS and CDR2 is YYNGEE in the germline V gene. The CDR3 reads CASSTSGSLGETQYF. The CDR3 nucleotides are TGTGCCAGCAGCACTAGCGGTTCATTGGGAGAGACCCAGTACTTC.